This T cell receptor (beta chain) is from a study of T cell changes during pregnancy in multiple sclerosis. TCRdb's table, derived via immunoSEQ multiplex PCR, lists solely in-frame clones and lacks some. The data show 45,000 to 55,000 clones, roughly 90% seen once. The TCR originated in a female donor in good health, enrolled as a control in a pregnancy study. The sample was CD4+ T cells from peripheral blood mononuclear cells, taken after pregnancy.

This CDR3 is CASARVTDTQYF. In DNA, the CDR3 is TGTGCCAGCGCGAGGGTCACAGATACGCAGTATTTT. The chain joins TRBV7-9 to TRBJ2-3, with D perhaps matching TRBD2 (5 bases). Germline values: CDR1 SEHNR, CDR2 FQNEAQ (reference sequence). Trimming removed 8 bases from V and 2 bases from J, with 8 bases in between. The CDR3 length is 12 residues.